What follows describes a single TCR beta chain. Its antigen is as yet unknown. Primers included in the PCR were 60 Vbeta and 13 Jbeta primers. The repertoire was sequenced with immunoSEQ multiplex PCR; TCRdb's copy has only in-frame clones and lacks some. Of about 160,000 clones listed, roughly 80% were seen once; the top ten hold around 3.4%. The data stem from a study of cytomegalovirus exposure and HLA in healthy donors. Trimming pared 3 bases from V and 1 base from J, leaving 12 bases between. CDR3 length: 15 amino acids. Germline V lookup: CDR1 KGHSH, CDR2 LQKENI. The study's findings and limits: The study flagged about 150 TCR beta chains as cytomegalovirus-associated. Data from an earlier analysis indicated that most TCR beta V segments were productive either about 87% or about 30% of the time.

The rearrangement links TRBV18 to TRBJ1-1, with D possibly matching TRBD1 (5 bases). The specimen sequenced was PBMCs. This TCR came from a man aged 30 to 39 in good health and CMV-seropositive. CDR3 region: CASSPPADRNTEAFF. In DNA form, the CDR3 reads TGTGCCAGCTCACCCCCGGCCGACAGGAACACTGAAGCTTTCTTT. Full variable domain (rest looked up from reference TRBV18 and TRBJ1-1): NAGVMQNPRHLVRRRGQEARLRCSPMKGHSHVYWYRQLPEEGLKFMVYLQKENIIDESGMPKERFSAEFPKEGPSILRIQQVVRGDSAAYFCASSPPADRNTEAFFGQGTRLTVV.